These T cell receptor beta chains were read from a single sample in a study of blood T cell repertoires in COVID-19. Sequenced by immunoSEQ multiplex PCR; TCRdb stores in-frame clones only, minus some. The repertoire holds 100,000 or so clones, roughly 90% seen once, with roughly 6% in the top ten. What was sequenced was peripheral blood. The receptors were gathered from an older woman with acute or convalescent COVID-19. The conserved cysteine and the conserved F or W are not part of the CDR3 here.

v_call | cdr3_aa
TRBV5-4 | ASSLEGAMPDTQY
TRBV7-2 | ASSLGPGSGNTIY
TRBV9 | ASSQKVAGADTQY
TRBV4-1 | ASSQESASGINEQF
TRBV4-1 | ASSRGMNTEAF
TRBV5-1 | ASSLEVRSNPNTEAF
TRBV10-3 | AISEGQGLEKLF
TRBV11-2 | ASRPMDTEAF
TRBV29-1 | SVADRVDQPQH
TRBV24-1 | ATSDPGPSGPGELF
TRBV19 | ASILTAGGPPDTQY
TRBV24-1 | ATSDSRGTYNEQF
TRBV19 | ASSKRGAGDTEAF
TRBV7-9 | ASSTADTQY
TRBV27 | ASSFRETQY
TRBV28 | ASSFLTGGGYT
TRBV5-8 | ASSDVLSGSNYNEQF
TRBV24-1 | ATSDPSFQTGTRGTDTQY
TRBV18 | ASSPSDSSGANVLT
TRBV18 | ASSPAGQGINEQY
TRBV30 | AWSALGLGYEQY
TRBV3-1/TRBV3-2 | ASSRRGFGYT
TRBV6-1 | ASSEHRYNEQF
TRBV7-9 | ASSLSGTSGTDTQY
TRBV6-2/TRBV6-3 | ASSINRDRWLGQETQY
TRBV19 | ASKPNANNEQF
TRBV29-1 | SPPTIMVYNEQF
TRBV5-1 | ASSGAGITYEQY
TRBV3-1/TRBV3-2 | ASSQPGWGGRVHGYT
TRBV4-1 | ASSQTGRSPLH
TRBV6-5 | ASRSLQGQPQH